Presented here are 12 T cell receptor beta chains from one specimen sequenced in a study of T cell clones after liver transplantation. Assay used: immunoSEQ multiplex PCR; TCRdb lists only in-frame clones, some missing. Of about 9,200 clones listed, approximately 78% were seen once; the top ten hold under 60%. The material was CD8+ T cells from blood, obtained at the 22-month timepoint. The receptor source for this set is a human patient who received a liver transplant. Some T cells may be provided by the graft donor.

The rearrangement links TRBV27 to TRBJ1-3, with D unclear. The CDR3 runs to 15 residues. The germline V and J ends were trimmed by 6 bases and 0 bases, with 12 bases remaining between them. The germline V gene has CDR1 MNHEY and CDR2 SMNVEV (reference sequence). CDR3 amino acids: CASSPNLGSGNTIYF. CDR3 in DNA: TGTGCCAGCAGCCCTAACCTCGGCTCTGGAAACACCATATATTTT.

The V call is TRBV6-6, the J call TRBJ1-3; D not resolved. There are 15 residues in the CDR3. Germline assignment: CDR1 MNHNY and CDR2 SVGAGI (reference sequence). With 2 bases removed from V and 6 bases from J, the gap between germline ends came to 14 bases. The CDR3 is CASSYPREGQNTIYF. The CDR3 coding sequence is TGTGCCAGCAGTTACCCCCGTGAGGGTCAAAACACCATATATTTT.

The chain joins TRBV28 to TRBJ1-2, with TRBD1 matching 7 bases. Germline CDR1 is MDHEN and CDR2 is SYDVKM. V lost 4 bases to trimming and J lost 4 bases; unmatched junction nucleotides: 12. This CDR3 is built from 16 residues. The CDR3 loop is CASSSRTGAAFYGYTF. The CDR3, as DNA: TGTGCCAGCAGTTCCCGCACAGGGGCGGCATTCTATGGCTACACCTTC.

This rearrangement joins TRBV5-1 to TRBJ2-7, with D possibly being TRBD1 (6 bases). The CDR3 spans 13 residues. Trimming removed 5 bases at V and 3 bases at J, with 12 bases between. Germline assignment: CDR1 SGHRS and CDR2 YFSETQ. CDR3 coding DNA: TGCGCCAGCAGGAAAACAGGGATCTACGAGCAGTACTTC. Translating gives CASRKTGIYEQYF.

The genes are TRBV6-5 and TRBJ2-1; 7 bases align to TRBD2. Germline assignment: CDR1 MNHEY and CDR2 SVGAGI. J gave up 7 bases and V 4 bases, and 4 bases lay outside the gene matches. CDR3 length: 13 residues. The CDR3 region is CASSWGGSNEQFF. The CDR3 region has the DNA TGTGCCAGCAGTTGGGGGGGTTCGAATGAGCAGTTCTTC.

This chain joins TRBV5-6 and TRBJ1-4; D is ambiguous. Trimming shortened V by 0 bases and J by 8 bases, and 2 bases separated the two germline ends. The germline V gene has CDR1 SGHDT and CDR2 YYEEEE. This CDR3 is built from 11 residues. CDR3 residues: CASSLDEKLFF. In nucleotides, the CDR3 is TGTGCCAGCAGCTTGGACGAAAAACTGTTTTTT.

The rearrangement links TRBV7-8 to TRBJ2-1, with 9 bases aligning to TRBD1. The CDR3 runs to 14 residues. In germline, CDR1 is SGHVS, CDR2 FQNEAQ. Trimming removed 5 bases from V and 6 bases from J; junction bases left unmatched: 5. CDR3 sequence: CASSEGQGVNEQFF. The DNA of the CDR3 is TGTGCCAGCAGCGAGGGACAGGGTGTCAATGAGCAGTTCTTC.

This chain joins TRBV19 and TRBJ2-1; D may match TRBD1 or TRBD2 (5 bases each). CDR1 and CDR2 (germline): LNHDA, SQIVND (reference sequence). Trimming stripped 5 bases from V and 6 bases from J, with 17 bases between. This CDR3 contains 15 residues. The CDR3 sequence: CASSLTGDQGNEQFF. CDR3 coding DNA: TGTGCCAGTAGTTTGACTGGGGACCAGGGCAATGAGCAGTTCTTC. The variable domain in full, completed from reference TRBV19 and TRBJ2-1, reads DGGITQSPKYLFRKEGQNVTLSCEQNLNHDAMYWYRQDPGQGLRLIYYSQIVNDFQKGDIAEGYSVSREKKESFPLTVTSAQKNPTAFYLCASSLTGDQGNEQFFGPGTRLTVL.

The chain links TRBV6-1 to TRBJ1-5; no definite D call. V was pared by 6 bases and J by 4 bases, with 13 bases between. Germline V gene sequence: CDR1 MNHNS, CDR2 SASEGT. This CDR3 has 14 amino acids. The CDR3 DNA reads as TGTGCCAGCAGGAGCGTACAGCCAAATCAGCCCCAGCATTTT. The encoded protein is CASRSVQPNQPQHF.

The chain is built from TRBV28 and TRBJ1-5; 9 nucleotides align to TRBD1. Germline assignment: CDR1 MDHEN and CDR2 SYDVKM. Germline trimming cut 7 bases from V and 7 bases from J; bases unmatched to any gene: 2. The CDR3 has 12 residues. CDR3 sequence reads: CASTDRGQPQHF. The CDR3 DNA is TGTGCCAGCACCGACAGGGGGCAGCCCCAGCATTTT.

J is TRBJ2-3 and V is TRBV2, with TRBD1 identical over 7 bases. Germline CDR1 reads SNHLY; CDR2 reads FYNNEI. The ends lost 0 bases at V and 0 bases at J; junction bases unmatched: 3. The CDR3 extends over 16 amino acids. This CDR3 reads CASSEAGTASTDTQYF. CDR3 DNA: TGTGCCAGCAGTGAAGCGGGGACAGCTAGCACAGATACGCAGTATTTT.

The V and J genes are TRBV7-9 and TRBJ1-2; D is unresolved. Per the germline V gene, CDR1 is SEHNR and CDR2 is FQNEAQ (reference sequence). Trimming removed 1 base from V and 5 bases from J, with 14 bases in between. This CDR3 is built from 15 residues. In DNA form, the CDR3 reads TGTGCCAGCAGCTTAGGACCGCTTACACCTTATGGCTACACCTTC. Encoded protein: CASSLGPLTPYGYTF.